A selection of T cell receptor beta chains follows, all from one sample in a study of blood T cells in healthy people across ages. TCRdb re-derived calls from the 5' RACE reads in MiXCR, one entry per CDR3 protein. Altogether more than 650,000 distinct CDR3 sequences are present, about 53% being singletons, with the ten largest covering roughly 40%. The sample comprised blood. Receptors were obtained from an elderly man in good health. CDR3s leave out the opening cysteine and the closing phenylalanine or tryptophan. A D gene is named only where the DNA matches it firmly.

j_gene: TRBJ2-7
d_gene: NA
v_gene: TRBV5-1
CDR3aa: ASSTGRAGISSYEQY

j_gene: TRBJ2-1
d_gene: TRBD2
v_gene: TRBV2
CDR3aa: ASSEGLAYNEQF

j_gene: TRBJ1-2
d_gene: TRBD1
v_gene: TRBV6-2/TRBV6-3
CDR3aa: ASTLQGARIYGYT

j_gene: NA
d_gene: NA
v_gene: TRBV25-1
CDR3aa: VSSVGETQY

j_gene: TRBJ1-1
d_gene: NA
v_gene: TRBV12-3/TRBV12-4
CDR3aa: ASSPGEHGGTEAF

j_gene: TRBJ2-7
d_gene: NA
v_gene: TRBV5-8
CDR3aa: ASRRRAEYEQY

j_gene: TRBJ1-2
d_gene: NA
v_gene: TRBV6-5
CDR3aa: ASSRTASGGYT

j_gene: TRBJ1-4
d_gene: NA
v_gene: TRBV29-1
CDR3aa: SVESMGAANEKLF

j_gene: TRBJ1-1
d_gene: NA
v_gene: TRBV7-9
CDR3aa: ASSRATGLNTEAF

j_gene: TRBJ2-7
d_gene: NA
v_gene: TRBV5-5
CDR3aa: ASSFGAAYEQY

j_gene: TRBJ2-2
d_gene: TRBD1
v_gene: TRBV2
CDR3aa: ATWDRTNTGGLF

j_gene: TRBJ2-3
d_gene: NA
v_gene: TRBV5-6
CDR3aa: ASSLVRGYRDTDTQY

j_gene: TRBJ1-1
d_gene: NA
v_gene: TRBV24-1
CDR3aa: ATSDHGSPGTEAF

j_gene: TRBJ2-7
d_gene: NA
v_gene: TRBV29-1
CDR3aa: SAGAAGGSYEQY

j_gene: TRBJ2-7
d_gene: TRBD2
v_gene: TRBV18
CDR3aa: ASSPLGLAGNEQY

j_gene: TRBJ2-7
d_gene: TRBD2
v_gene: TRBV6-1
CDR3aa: ASSDPGGLASYEQY